The 10 T cell receptor beta chains presented below share a single source sample, sequenced in a study of a mutant IDH1 vaccine in newly diagnosed glioma. Measured with immunoSEQ multiplex PCR; TCRdb has only the in-frame clones, and not every one. The table includes about 34,000 clones, approximately 87% detected once. Antigens for these TCRs are unknown. This sample's time point: week 47, end of study. Alongside topical imiquimod, each dose of vaccine comprised 300 ug of mutant IDH1 20-mer peptide. This sample comprised PBMCs, obtained from a glioma patient whose treatment included an IDH1 peptide vaccine. These receptors were collected from a woman in her 30s with glioma.

V and J are TRBV6-1 and TRBJ1-2; 8 positions match TRBD1. The CDR3 is 14 amino acids. The V gene's germline CDR1 is MNHNS and CDR2 SASEGT. The V and J ends lost 3 bases and 5 bases, in that order; junction bases with no gene match: 5. The CDR3 DNA is TGTGCCAGCAGTGATTCGCAGGGGGCTTATGGCTACACCTTC. Translating it yields CASSDSQGAYGYTF.

The chain is built from TRBV30 and TRBJ2-5; D remains unclear. The germline V and J ends were trimmed by 0 bases and 3 bases, with 5 bases remaining between them. Germline loops: CDR1 GTSNPN, CDR2 SVGIG (reference sequence). This CDR3 is built from 12 residues. Written as DNA, the CDR3 is TGTGCCTGGAGTGTTAGGGAAGAGACCCAGTACTTC. Translating gives CAWSVREETQYF.

The chain links TRBV6-5 to TRBJ1-6; tentatively, D is TRBD1 (5 bases). With 0 bases removed from V and 10 bases from J, the gap between germline ends came to 7 bases. CDR3 length: 13 amino acids. Per germline, CDR1 MNHEY and CDR2 SVGAGI. CDR3: CASSYSGESPLHF. As DNA, the CDR3 is TGTGCCAGCAGTTACTCGGGGGAATCACCCCTCCACTTT.

This rearrangement joins TRBV29-1 to TRBJ2-7; D not certain. V lost 6 bases and J lost 0, with 9 bases in between. Germline V gene lookup returns CDR1 SQVTM and CDR2 ANQGSEA. The CDR3 contains 12 residues. The CDR3 bases are TGCAGCGTGAGGTCTAGCTCCTACGAGCAGTACTTC. Translating it yields CSVRSSSYEQYF.

The chain recombines TRBV5-1 with TRBJ2-5, with D possibly called TRBD1 or TRBD2 (6 bases each). The CDR3 is made up of 15 amino acids. Trimming took 0 bases from V and 10 from J, leaving 19 bases between them. Per the germline V gene, CDR1 is SGHRS and CDR2 is YFSETQ. CDR3 amino acids: CASSLEVGAWGDQYF. The CDR3 DNA reads TGCGCCAGCAGCTTGGAGGTGGGGGCCTGGGGGGACCAGTACTTC.

This sequence joins TRBV10-3 and TRBJ2-7, with 8 bases aligning to TRBD1. This CDR3 has 15 residues. Germline lookup yields CDR1 ENHRY and CDR2 SYGVKD. The V and J ends lost 3 bases and 0 bases, in that order; junction bases with no gene match: 4. The CDR3: CAISDLDRGSYEQYF. The CDR3 DNA is TGTGCCATCAGTGACCTCGACAGGGGCTCCTACGAGCAGTACTTC.

The J gene is TRBJ2-7, the V gene TRBV5-1, with 8 bases fitting TRBD1. CDR3 size: 14 residues. CDR1 SGHRS and CDR2 YFSETQ come from the germline V gene. V lost 0 bases, J lost 7 bases, and 6 bases stayed unmatched. The CDR3 protein is CASSLGGTGYEQYF. CDR3 sequence (DNA): TGCGCCAGCAGCTTGGGAGGGACAGGATATGAGCAGTACTTC.

CDR3 coding DNA: TGTGCCAGCACCGCCCCGCCGGGAAACACCATATATTTT. This sequence encodes CASTAPPGNTIYF. The gene calls are TRBV6-5 and TRBJ1-3; D gene ambiguous. This CDR3 is 13 amino acids long. Germline assignment: CDR1 MNHEY and CDR2 SVGAGI. The V gene lost 7 bases and the J gene lost 4 bases, with 11 bases spanning the gap.

V usage is TRBV18 and J usage is TRBJ1-1; D gene ambiguous. Germline values: CDR1 KGHSH, CDR2 LQKENI. CDR3 length: 16 residues. The germline V and J ends were trimmed by 4 bases and 0 bases, with 15 bases remaining between them. The CDR3 loop reads CASSLNGFQMNTEAFF. The CDR3 coding sequence is TGTGCCAGCTCACTGAACGGGTTTCAGATGAACACTGAAGCTTTCTTT.

Only one count was recorded for this clone. This sequence joins TRBV29-1 and TRBJ2-5; TRBD2 aligns across 13 bases. Trimming removed 1 base from V and 5 bases from J; junction bases left unmatched: 4. Germline-derived CDR1 and CDR2 are SQVTM and ANQGSEA. The CDR3 is 15 amino acids. CDR3 amino acids: CSVEVLAGGGETQYF. In DNA form, the CDR3 reads TGCAGCGTTGAAGTACTAGCGGGGGGGGGTGAGACCCAGTACTTC.